This paragraph covers one T cell receptor (beta chain) sequence. The antigen remains undetermined. This sample was included in a study of beta chain features in type 1 diabetes. Whole-study results and caveats: The influence of HLA type on TCRB rearrangement stayed undetermined. High-TCR-expressing cells could be over-represented by cDNA sequencing.

The investigators reverse transcribed all of the isolated RNA, so they sequenced expressed TCRB transcripts. Assay used: immunoSEQ multiplex PCR; TCRdb lists only in-frame clones, some missing. Counted here are about 150,000 clones, over 8.5% occurring once; the ten biggest clones make up approximately 2%. The CDR3 is made up of 11 amino acids. The V and J ends lost 4 bases and 5 bases respectively, with 5 bases between them. Germline-derived CDR1 and CDR2 are MDHEN and SYDVKM. The V and J genes are TRBV28 and TRBJ1-2; the D is unclear. The specimen was central memory CD4+ T cells from blood. The source of this sequence is a man between 18 and 29 years old in good health. CDR3 nucleotides: TGTGCCAGCAGTTCAGAGTATGGCTACACCTTC. Translating gives CASSSEYGYTF.